This T cell receptor beta chain was obtained from a study of tumor-infiltrating lymphocytes in primary liver carcinoma. Overall study results and limits: Just around 8-25% of top clones spanned all five tumor regions.

A primer matching the constant region was used to make TCR beta cDNA from around 550 ng of total RNA. Three nested multiplex PCR rounds of slightly modified ARM-PCR generated TCR beta libraries. The first two PCR rounds used TRBV1-TRBV30 primers with a Cbeta primer, 9 to 10 cycles each. MiXCR was run by TCRdb on the multiplex PCR reads, yielding one entry per CDR3 protein. The repertoire consists of fewer than 150,000 distinct CDR3 sequences, with around 62% occurring once and the leading ten covering over 7%. This clonotype was detected only a few times. Antigen: not known. The CDR3 extends over 14 amino acids. Losses at the gene ends were 9 bases for V and 1 base for J; bases not matched to a gene: 7. CDR1 KGHDR and CDR2 SFDVKD come from the germline V gene. Co-extraction of both nucleic acids (RNA and DNA) used roughly 19-33 mg of unsorted bulk tissue.

The gene calls are TRBV24-1 and TRBJ2-5; TRBD1 aligns across 7 bases. The clonotype originates from a woman aged 60-75 years with primary liver carcinoma and hepatitis B virus infection. The sample was liver tumor tissue from sampling region 1. The subset was: tumor region T1, superior pole. The DNA for the CDR3 is TGTGCCACCCAGAAAGGGGGCGGCCAAGAGACCCAGTACTTC. It is translated as CATQKGGGQETQYF.